This TCR beta chain originates from a study of identical twins. Trimming cost V 5 bases and J 7 bases; bases outside gene matches: 8. This CDR3 comprises 14 residues. Germline V gives CDR1 SEHNR, CDR2 FQNEAQ (reference sequence). TCRdb itself ran the 5' RACE reads through MiXCR, one entry per CDR3 protein. The sample consists of some 590,000 distinct CDR3 sequences, over 8.5% of them appearing once. This clonotype was recorded a few times. In addition, the sample was reused for a study of yellow fever vaccine responses in identical twins.

The chain combines TRBV7-9 with TRBJ2-7; TRBD2 matches at 10 bases. The sequencing sample was made of PBMCs. This sequence originates from a woman between 18 and 29 years old in good health. The CDR3 region has the DNA TGTGCCAGCAGCCCCAGCGGGAGGGCCTGGGAGCAGTACTTC. Protein product: CASSPSGRAWEQYF. Full variable domain (rest looked up from reference TRBV7-9 and TRBJ2-7): DTGVSQNPRHKITKRGQNVTFRCDPISEHNRLYWYRQTLGQGPEFLTYFQNEAQLEKSRLLSDRFSAERPKGSFSTLEIQRTEQGDSAMYLCASSPSGRAWEQYFGPGTRLTVT.